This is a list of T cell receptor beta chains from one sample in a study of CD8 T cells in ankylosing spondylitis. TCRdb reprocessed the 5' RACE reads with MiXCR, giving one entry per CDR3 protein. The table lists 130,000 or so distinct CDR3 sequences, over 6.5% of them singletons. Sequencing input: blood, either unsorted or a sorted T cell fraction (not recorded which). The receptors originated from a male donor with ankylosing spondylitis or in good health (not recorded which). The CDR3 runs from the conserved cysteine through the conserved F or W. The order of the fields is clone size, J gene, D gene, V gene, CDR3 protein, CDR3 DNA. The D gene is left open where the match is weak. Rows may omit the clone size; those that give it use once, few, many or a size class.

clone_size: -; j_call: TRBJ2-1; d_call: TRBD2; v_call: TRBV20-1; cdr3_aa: CSARDPSRGNYNEQFF; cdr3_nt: TGCAGTGCTAGGGACCCCTCGCGGGGGAACTACAATGAGCAGTTCTTC
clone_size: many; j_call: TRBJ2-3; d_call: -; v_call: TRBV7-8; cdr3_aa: CASSKGVTSTDTQYF; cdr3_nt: TGTGCCAGCAGCAAGGGGGTCACCAGCACAGATACGCAGTATTTT
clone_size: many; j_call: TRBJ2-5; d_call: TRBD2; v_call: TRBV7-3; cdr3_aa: CASSLGGRLQETQYF; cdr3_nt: TGTGCCAGCAGCTTAGGCGGGAGGCTCCAAGAGACCCAGTACTTC
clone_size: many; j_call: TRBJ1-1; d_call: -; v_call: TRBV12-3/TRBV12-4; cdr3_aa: CASSLFGRDTEAFF; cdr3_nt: TGTGCCAGCAGCTTATTCGGGAGGGACACTGAAGCTTTCTTT
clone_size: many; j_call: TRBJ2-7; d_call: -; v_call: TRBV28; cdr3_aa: CASSFLTKKGYEQYF; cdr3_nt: TGTGCCAGCAGTTTTTTGACCAAGAAGGGCTACGAGCAGTACTTC
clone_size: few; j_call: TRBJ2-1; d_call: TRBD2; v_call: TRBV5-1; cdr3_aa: CASSLFLAGGYNEQFF; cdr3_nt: TGCGCCAGCAGCTTGTTCCTAGCGGGAGGATACAATGAGCAGTTCTTC
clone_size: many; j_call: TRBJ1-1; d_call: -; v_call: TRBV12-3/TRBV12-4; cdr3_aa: CASSPQQGQDTEAFF; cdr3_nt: TGTGCCAGCAGCCCTCAACAGGGTCAGGACACTGAAGCTTTCTTT
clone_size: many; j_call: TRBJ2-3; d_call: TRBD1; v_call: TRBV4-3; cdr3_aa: CASSSGTEADTQYF; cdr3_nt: TGCGCCAGCAGCTCCGGGACAGAAGCAGATACGCAGTATTTT
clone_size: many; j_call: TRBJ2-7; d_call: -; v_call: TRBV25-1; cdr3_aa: CASQSWTASSYEQYF; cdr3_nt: TGTGCCAGCCAAAGTTGGACAGCGAGCTCCTACGAGCAGTACTTC
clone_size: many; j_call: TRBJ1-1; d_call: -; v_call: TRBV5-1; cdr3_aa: CASSLGRNMNTEAFF; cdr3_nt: TGCGCCAGCAGCTTGGGACGGAACATGAACACTGAAGCTTTCTTT
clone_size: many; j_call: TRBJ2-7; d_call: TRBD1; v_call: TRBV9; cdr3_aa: CASSPTGALGEQYF; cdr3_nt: TGTGCCAGCAGCCCTACAGGGGCGTTAGGCGAGCAGTACTTC
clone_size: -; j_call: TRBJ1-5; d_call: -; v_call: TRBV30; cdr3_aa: CAWSLLNSNQPQHF; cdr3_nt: TGTGCCTGGAGTCTCCTCAATAGCAATCAGCCCCAGCATTTT
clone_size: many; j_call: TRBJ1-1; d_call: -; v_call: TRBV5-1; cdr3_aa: CASSAGTSSGTEAFF; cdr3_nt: TGCGCCAGCAGCGCCGGGACATCCTCAGGCACTGAAGCTTTCTTT
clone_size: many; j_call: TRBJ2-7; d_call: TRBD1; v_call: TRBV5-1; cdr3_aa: CASSNGQVSEQYF; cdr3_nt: TGCGCCAGCAGCAACGGACAGGTCTCCGAGCAGTACTTC
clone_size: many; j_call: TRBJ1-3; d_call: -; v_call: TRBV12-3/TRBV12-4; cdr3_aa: CASSLLGGSGNTIYF; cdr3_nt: TGTGCCAGCAGTTTATTGGGGGGCTCTGGAAACACCATATATTTT
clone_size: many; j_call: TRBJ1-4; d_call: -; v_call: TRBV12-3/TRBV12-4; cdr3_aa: CASSLQGSNEKLFF; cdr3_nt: TGTGCCAGCAGCCTACAGGGATCTAATGAAAAACTGTTTTTT
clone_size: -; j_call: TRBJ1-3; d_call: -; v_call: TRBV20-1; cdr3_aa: CSARSSGPGNTIYF; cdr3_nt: TGCAGTGCTAGATCCTCGGGTCCTGGAAACACCATATATTTT
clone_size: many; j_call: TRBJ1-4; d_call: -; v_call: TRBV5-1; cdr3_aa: CASTHRDIRNEKLFF; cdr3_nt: TGCGCCAGCACCCATCGGGACATCCGGAATGAAAAACTGTTTTTT
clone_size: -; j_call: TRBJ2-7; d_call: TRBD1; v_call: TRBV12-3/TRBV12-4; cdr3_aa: CASSVTGVGFYEQYF; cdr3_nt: TGTGCCAGCAGTGTCACAGGGGTAGGTTTTTACGAGCAGTACTTC
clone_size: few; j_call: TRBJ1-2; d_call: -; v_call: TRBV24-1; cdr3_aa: CATSEPGTRYGYTF; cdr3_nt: TGTGCCACCAGTGAGCCGGGGACTCGCTATGGCTACACCTTC
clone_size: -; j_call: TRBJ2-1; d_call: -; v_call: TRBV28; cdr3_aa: CASSRPQGNEQFF; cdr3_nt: TGTGCCAGCAGTCGACCCCAGGGCAATGAGCAGTTCTTC
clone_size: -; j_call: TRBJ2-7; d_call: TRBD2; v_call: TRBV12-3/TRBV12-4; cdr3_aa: CASSPRAGGSSYEQYF; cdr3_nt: TGTGCCAGCAGTCCCCGGGCGGGGGGGAGCTCCTACGAGCAGTACTTC
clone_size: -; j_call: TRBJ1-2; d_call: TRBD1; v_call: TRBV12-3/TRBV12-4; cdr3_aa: CASSLGDRDRYGYTF; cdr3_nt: TGTGCCAGCAGTTTAGGGGACAGAGATCGCTATGGCTACACCTTC
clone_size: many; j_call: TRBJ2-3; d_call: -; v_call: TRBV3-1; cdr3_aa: CASGFTDTQYF; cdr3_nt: TGTGCCAGCGGATTCACAGATACGCAGTATTTT
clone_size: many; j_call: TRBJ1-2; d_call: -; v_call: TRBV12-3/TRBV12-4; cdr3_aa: CASTDRGAGYGYTF; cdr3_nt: TGTGCCAGCACCGACCGGGGGGCTGGCTATGGCTACACCTTC
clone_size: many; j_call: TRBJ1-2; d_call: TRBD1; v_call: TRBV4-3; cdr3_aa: CASSQTLGQGVNYGYTF; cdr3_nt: TGCGCCAGCAGCCAAACGCTGGGACAGGGGGTTAACTATGGCTACACCTTC
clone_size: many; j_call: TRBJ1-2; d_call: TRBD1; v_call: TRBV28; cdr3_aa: CASSSLGTVYGYTF; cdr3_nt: TGTGCCAGCAGTTCCCTCGGGACAGTCTATGGCTACACCTTC